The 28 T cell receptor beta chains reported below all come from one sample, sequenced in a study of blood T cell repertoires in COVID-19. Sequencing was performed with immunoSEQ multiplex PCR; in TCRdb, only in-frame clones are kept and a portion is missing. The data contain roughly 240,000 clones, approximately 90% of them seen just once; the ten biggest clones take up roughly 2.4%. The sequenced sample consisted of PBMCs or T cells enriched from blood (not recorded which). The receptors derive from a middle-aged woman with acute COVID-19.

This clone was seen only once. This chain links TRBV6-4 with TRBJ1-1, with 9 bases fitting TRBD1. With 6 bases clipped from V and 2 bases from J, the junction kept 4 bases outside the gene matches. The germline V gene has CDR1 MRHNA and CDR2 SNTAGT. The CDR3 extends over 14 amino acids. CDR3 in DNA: TGTGCCAGCAGGGGACAGGGTTCCAACACTGAAGCTTTCTTT. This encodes CASRGQGSNTEAFF.

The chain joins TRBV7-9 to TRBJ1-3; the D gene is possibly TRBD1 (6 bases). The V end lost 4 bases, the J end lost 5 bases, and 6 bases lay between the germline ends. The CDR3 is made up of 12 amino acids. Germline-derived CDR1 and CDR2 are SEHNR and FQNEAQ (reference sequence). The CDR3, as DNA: TGTGCCAGCAGCTGGGACAGAAACACCATATATTTT. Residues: CASSWDRNTIYF.

The CDR3 here is CASRWTSGRGEQYV. CDR3 nucleotide sequence: TGTGCCAGCAGATGGACTAGCGGGAGGGGGGAGCAGTACGTC. The chain links TRBV6-5 to TRBJ2-7, with TRBD2 matching 15 bases. The CDR3 runs 14 residues. The V and J ends lost 6 bases and 7 bases, in that order; junction bases with no gene match: 4. Germline CDR1 MNHEY, CDR2 SVGAGI.

CDR3 residues: CASSPQGGNTIYF. CDR3 coding DNA: TGTGCCAGCAGTCCCCAGGGAGGAAACACCATATATTTT. The chain combines TRBV12-3 or TRBV12-4 with TRBJ1-3; D might be TRBD1 (5 bases). V gave up 5 bases and J gave up 4 bases, with 9 bases separating them. The CDR3 runs to 13 residues.

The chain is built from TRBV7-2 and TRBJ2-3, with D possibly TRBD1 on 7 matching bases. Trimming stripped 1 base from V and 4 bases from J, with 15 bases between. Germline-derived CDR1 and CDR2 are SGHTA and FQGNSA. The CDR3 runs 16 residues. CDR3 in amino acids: CASSLVIGGGPDTQYF. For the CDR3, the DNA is TGTGCCAGCAGCTTAGTCATAGGAGGGGGCCCAGATACGCAGTATTTT.

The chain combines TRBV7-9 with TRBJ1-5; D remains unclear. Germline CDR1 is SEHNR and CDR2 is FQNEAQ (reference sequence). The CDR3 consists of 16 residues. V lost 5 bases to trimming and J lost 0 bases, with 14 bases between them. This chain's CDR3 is CASSPAGSLSNQPQHF. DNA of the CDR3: TGTGCCAGCAGCCCCGCGGGCAGCCTTAGCAATCAGCCCCAGCATTTT.

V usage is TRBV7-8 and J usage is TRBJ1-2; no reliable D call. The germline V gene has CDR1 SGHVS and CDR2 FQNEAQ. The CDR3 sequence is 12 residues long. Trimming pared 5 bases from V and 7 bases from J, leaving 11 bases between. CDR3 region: CASSPREAGYTF. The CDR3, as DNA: TGTGCCAGCAGCCCCCGCGAGGCTGGCTACACCTTC. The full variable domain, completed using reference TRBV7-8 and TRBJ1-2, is GAGVSQSPRYKVAKRGQDVALRCDPISGHVSLFWYQQALGQGPEFLTYFQNEAQLDKSGLPSDRFFAERPEGSVSTLKIQRTQQEDSAVYLCASSPREAGYTFGSGTRLTVV.

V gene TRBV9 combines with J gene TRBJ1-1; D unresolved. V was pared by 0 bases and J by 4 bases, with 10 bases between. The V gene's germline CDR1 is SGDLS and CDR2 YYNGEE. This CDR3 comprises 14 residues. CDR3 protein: CASSVGRGVTEAFF. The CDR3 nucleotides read TGTGCCAGCAGCGTAGGGCGGGGTGTCACTGAAGCTTTCTTT.

CDR3 coding DNA: TGCGCCAGCAGCTTGGGTCCCACAGGGAATGAGCAGTTCTTC. Its protein product is CASSLGPTGNEQFF. This chain uses TRBV5-1 with TRBJ2-1; tentative D call: TRBD1 (6 bases). Trimming shortened V by 0 bases and J by 7 bases, and 11 bases separated the two germline ends. The CDR3 runs to 14 residues. CDR1 and CDR2 from the germline V gene are SGHRS and YFSETQ.

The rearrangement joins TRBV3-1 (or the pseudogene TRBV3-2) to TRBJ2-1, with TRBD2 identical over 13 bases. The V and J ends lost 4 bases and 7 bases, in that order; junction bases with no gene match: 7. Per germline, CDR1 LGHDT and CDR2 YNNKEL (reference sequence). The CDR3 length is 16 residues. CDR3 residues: CASSPSGTSGTNEQFF. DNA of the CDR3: TGTGCCAGCAGCCCTTCCGGGACTAGCGGGACAAATGAGCAGTTCTTC.

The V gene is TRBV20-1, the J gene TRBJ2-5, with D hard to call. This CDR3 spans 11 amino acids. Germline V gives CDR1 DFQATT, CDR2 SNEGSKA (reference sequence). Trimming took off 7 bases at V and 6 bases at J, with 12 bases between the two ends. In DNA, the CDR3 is TGCAGTGTCGGTCGAGCGCAGACCCAGTACTTC. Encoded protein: CSVGRAQTQYF.

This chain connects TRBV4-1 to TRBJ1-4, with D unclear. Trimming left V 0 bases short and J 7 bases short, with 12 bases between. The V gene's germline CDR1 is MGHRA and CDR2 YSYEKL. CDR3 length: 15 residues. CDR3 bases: TGCGCCAGCAGCCAAGAATGGCAGGAACGTGAAAAACTGTTTTTT. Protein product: CASSQEWQEREKLFF.

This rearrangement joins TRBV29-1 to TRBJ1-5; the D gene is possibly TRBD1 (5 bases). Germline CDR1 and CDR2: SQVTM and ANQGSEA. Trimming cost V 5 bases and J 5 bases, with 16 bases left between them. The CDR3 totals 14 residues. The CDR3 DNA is TGCAGCGTTCGAAAGGCAGGGACTGATCAGCCCCAGCATTTT. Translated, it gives CSVRKAGTDQPQHF. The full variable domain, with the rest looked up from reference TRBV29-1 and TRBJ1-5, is SAVISQKPSRDICQRGTSLTIQCQVDSQVTMMFWYRQQPGQSLTLIATANQGSEATYESGFVIDKFPISRPNLTFSTLTVSNMSPEDSSIYLCSVRKAGTDQPQHFGDGTRLSIL.

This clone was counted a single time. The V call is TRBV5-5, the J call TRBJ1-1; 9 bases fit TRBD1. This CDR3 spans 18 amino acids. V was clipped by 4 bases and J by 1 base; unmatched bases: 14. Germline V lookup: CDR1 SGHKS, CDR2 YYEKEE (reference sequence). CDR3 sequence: CASSPRDSWDRANTEAFF. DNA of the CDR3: TGTGCCAGCAGCCCGAGGGATTCCTGGGACAGGGCGAACACTGAAGCTTTCTTT.

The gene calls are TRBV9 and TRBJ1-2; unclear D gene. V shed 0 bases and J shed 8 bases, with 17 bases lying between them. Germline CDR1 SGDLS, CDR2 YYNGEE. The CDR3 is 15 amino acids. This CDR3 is CASSVEGRLLRGYTF. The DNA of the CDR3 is TGTGCCAGCAGCGTAGAAGGTCGACTTCTGAGGGGCTACACCTTC.

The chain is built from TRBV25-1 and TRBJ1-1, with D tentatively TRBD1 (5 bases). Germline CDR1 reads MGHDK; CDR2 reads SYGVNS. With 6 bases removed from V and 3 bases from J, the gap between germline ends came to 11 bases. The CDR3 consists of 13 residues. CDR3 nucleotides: TGTGCCAGCAGAGGGGATTTGGACACTGAAGCTTTCTTT. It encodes CASRGDLDTEAFF.

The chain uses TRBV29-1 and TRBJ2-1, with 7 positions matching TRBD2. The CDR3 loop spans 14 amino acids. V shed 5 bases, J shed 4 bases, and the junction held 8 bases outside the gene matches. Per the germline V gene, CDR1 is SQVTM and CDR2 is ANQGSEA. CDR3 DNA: TGCAGCGTTCGCGTGTCTAGCGGTTACAATGAGCAGTTCTTC. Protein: CSVRVSSGYNEQFF.

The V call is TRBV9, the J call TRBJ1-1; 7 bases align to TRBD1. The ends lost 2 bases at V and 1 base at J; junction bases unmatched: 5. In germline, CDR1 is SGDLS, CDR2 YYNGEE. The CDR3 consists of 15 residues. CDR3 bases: TGTGCCAGCAGCGTCAGGGGGGCCGGGAACACTGAAGCTTTCTTT. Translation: CASSVRGAGNTEAFF.

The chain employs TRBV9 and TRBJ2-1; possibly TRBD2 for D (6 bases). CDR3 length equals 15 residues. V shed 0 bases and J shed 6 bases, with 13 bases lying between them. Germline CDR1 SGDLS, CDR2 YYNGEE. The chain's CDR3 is CASSVVVGGLNEQFF. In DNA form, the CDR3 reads TGTGCCAGCAGCGTAGTGGTCGGAGGGCTCAATGAGCAGTTCTTC.

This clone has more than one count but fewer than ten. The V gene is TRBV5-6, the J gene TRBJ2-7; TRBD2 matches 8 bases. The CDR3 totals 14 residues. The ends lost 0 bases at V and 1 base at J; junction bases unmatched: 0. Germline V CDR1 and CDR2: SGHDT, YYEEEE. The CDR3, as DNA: TGTGCCAGCAGCTTGGAGCGGGGGTCCTACGAGCAGTACTTC. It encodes CASSLERGSYEQYF. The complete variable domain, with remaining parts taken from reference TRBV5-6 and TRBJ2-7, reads DAGVTQSPTHLIKTRGQQVTLRCSPKSGHDTVSWYQQALGQGPQFIFQYYEEEERQRGNFPDRFSGHQFPNYSSELNVNALLLGDSALYLCASSLERGSYEQYFGPGTRLTVT.

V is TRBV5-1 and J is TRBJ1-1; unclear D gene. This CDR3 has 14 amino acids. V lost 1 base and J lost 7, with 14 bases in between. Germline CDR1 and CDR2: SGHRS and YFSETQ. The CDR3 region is CASSLHQNSYEAFF. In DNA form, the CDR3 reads TGCGCCAGCAGCTTGCACCAAAACAGCTATGAAGCTTTCTTT.

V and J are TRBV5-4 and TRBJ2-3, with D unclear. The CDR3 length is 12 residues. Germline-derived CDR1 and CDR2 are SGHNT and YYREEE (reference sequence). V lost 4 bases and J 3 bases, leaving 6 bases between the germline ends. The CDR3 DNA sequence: TGTGCCAGCAGCCCGCAGACAGATACGCAGTATTTT. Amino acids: CASSPQTDTQYF. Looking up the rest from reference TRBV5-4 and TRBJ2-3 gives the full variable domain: ETGVTQSPTHLIKTRGQQVTLRCSSQSGHNTVSWYQQALGQGPQFIFQYYREEENGRGNFPPRFSGLQFPNYSSELNVNALELDDSALYLCASSPQTDTQYFGPGTRLTVL.

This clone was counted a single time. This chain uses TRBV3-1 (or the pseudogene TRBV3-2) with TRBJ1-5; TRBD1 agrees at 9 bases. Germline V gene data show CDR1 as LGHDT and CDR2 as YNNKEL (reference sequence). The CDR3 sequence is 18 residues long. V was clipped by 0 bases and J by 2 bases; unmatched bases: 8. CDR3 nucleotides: TGTGCCAGCAGCCAAGATCTCCTACGGGACAGGGGCAATCAGCCCCAGCATTTT. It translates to CASSQDLLRDRGNQPQHF.

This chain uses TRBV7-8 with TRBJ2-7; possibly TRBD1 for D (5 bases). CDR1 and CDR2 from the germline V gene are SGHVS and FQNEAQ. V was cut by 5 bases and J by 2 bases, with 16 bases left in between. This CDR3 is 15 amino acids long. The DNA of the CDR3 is TGTGCCAGCAGCCCCTATGGGGCTGCAACCTACGAGCAGTACGTC. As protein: CASSPYGAATYEQYV.

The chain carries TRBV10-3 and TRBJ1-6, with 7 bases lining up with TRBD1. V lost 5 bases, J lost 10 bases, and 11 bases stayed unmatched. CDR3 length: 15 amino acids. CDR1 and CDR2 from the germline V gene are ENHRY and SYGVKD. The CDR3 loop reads CAISQQGPLGSPLHF. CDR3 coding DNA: TGTGCCATCAGTCAACAGGGGCCTCTAGGCTCACCCCTCCACTTT.

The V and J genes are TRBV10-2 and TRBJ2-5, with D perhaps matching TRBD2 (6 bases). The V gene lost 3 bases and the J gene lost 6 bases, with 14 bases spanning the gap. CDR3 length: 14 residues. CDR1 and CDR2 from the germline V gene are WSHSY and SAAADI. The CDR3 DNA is TGCGCCAGCAGTGAAGGAACTAGCCGACAGACCCAGTACTTC. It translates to CASSEGTSRQTQYF.

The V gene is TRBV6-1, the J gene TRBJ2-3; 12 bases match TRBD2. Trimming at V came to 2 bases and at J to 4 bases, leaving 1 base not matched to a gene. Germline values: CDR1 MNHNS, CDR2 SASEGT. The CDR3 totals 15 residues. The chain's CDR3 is CASSELAGGPDTQYF. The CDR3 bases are TGTGCCAGCAGTGAACTAGCGGGGGGGCCAGATACGCAGTATTTT.

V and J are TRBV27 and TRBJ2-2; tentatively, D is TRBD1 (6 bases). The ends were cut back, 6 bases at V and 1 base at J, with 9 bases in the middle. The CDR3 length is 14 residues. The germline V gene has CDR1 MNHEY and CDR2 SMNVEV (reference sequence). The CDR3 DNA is TGTGCCAGCAGGTCCAGGGGGAACACCGGGGAGCTGTTTTTT. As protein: CASRSRGNTGELFF.